Listed below are T cell receptor beta chains from one sample, sequenced in a study of T cell responses to AZD1222 COVID-19 vaccine. Clones were sequenced by immunoSEQ multiplex PCR, and TCRdb holds only the in-frame ones, with some missing. The profile covers 95,000 to 150,000 clones, with roughly 89% appearing a single time and 5% to 5.5% taken by the ten largest. The specimen was peripheral blood, collected on day 0 of AZD1222 vaccination. These receptors all come from an adult in good health. The CDR3 runs from the conserved cysteine through the conserved F or W. Each record gives: V gene, D gene, J gene, CDR3 DNA, CDR3 protein. A D gene is named only where the DNA matches it firmly.

TRBV19	.	TRBJ2-7	TGTGCCTGTAAAGGTAGCGGATCCTACGAGCAGTACTTC	CACKGSGSYEQYF
TRBV5-1	TRBD1	TRBJ2-7	TGCGCCAGCAGCCCACGCACGACAGGGAGTTTCTACGAGCAGTACTTC	CASSPRTTGSFYEQYF
TRBV19	TRBD1	TRBJ1-1	TGTGCCAGTAGTGGATGGACAGGGGGCACTGAAGCTTTCTTT	CASSGWTGGTEAFF
TRBV29-1	.	TRBJ1-1	TGCAGCGTCGGGGGCTTGAACAAGAACACTGAAGCTTTCTTT	CSVGGLNKNTEAFF
TRBV2	.	TRBJ2-5	TGTGCCAGCACCCCGTCCGGGTGGGAGACCCAGTACTTC	CASTPSGWETQYF
TRBV12-3/TRBV12-4	.	TRBJ1-1	TGTGCCAGCAGAGCATCCGGGACTAGGGAAGCTTTCTTT	CASRASGTREAFF
TRBV15	.	TRBJ1-4	TGTGCCACCAGCAGAGCCGGCGAAAAACTGTTTTTT	CATSRAGEKLFF
TRBV5-1	TRBD1	TRBJ2-7	TGCGCCAGCAGCCCGGGACAGGGGCCCTACGAGCAGTACTTC	CASSPGQGPYEQYF
TRBV18	.	TRBJ1-5	TGTGCCAGCTCTCCTGATAGCAATCAGCCCCAGCATTTT	CASSPDSNQPQHF
TRBV28	.	TRBJ1-6	TGTGCCAGCAGCCCTTCTCGGGATTCACCCCTCCACTTT	CASSPSRDSPLHF
TRBV12-3/TRBV12-4	TRBD2	TRBJ2-1	TGTGCCAGCAGTGCCCGACTAGCTGATGAGCAGTTCTTC	CASSARLADEQFF